This T cell receptor beta chain was documented in a study of T cells in localized non-small cell lung cancer. Study-level points and caveats: There were a median roughly 62 of the top 100 tumor clones appearing in adjacent lung. Highest T cell clonality was seen in uninvolved adjacent lung, surpassing that measured in tumor.

The germline CDR1 and CDR2 sequences are SGHRS and YFSETQ. The CDR3 covers 14 residues. Trimming removed 6 bases at V and 5 bases at J, with 14 bases between. About this clone itself: The antigen is not known.

The table came from immunoSEQ multiplex PCR; TCRdb's copy has only in-frame clones and leaves some out. This table holds roughly 17,000 clones, about four fifths found once. The TCR sequence derives from a male donor at least 60 years old with stage III lung adenocarcinoma. This chain joins TRBV5-1 and TRBJ2-2, with a tentative D call TRBD1 (5 bases). Sequenced here: peripheral blood, sampled before any cancer treatment. CDR3 in amino acids: CASTWAGITGELFF. The CDR3 DNA is TGCGCCAGCACCTGGGCAGGGATAACCGGGGAGCTGTTTTTT.